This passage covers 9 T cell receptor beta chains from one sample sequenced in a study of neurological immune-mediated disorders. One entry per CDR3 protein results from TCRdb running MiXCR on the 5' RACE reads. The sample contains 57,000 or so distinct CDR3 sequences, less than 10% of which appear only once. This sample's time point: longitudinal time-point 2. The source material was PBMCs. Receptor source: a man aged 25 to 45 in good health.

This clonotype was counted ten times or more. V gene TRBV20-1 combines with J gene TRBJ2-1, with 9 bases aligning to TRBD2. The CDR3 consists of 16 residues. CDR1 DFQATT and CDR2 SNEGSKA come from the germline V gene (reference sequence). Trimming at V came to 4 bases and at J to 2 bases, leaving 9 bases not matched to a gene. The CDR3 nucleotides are TGCAGTGCTATTTCCGCGGGAGGGGCCGCCTACAATGAGCAGTTCTTC. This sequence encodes CSAISAGGAAYNEQFF.

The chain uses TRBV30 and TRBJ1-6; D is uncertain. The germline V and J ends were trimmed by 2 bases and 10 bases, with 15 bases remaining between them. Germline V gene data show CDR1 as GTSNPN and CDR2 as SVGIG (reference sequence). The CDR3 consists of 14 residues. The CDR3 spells CAWSTGRPRSPLHF. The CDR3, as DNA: TGTGCCTGGAGTACGGGGAGGCCCAGATCACCCCTCCACTTT.

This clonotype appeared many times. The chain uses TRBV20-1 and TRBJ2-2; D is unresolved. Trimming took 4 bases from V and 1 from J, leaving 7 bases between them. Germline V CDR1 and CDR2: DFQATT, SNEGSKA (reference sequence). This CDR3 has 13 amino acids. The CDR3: CSAKDENTGELFF. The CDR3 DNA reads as TGCAGTGCTAAGGACGAGAACACCGGGGAGCTGTTTTTT.

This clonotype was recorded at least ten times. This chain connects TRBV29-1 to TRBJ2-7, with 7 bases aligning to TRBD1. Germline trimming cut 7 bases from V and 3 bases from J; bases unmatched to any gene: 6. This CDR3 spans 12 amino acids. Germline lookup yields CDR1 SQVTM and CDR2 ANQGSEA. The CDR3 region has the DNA TGCAGCGGAGGGACAGTTGGCTACGAGCAGTACTTC. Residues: CSGGTVGYEQYF.

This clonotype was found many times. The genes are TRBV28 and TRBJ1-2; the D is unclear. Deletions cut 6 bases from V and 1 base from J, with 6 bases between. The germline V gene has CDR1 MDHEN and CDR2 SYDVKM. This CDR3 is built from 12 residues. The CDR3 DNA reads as TGTGCCAGCAGCCTCATTAACTATGGCTACACCTTC. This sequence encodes CASSLINYGYTF.

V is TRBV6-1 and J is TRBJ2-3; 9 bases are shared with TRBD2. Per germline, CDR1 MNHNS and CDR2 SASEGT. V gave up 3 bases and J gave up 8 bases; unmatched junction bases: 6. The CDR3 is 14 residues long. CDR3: CASSDIAGVGTQYF. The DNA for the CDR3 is TGTGCCAGCAGTGATATAGCGGGAGTGGGTACGCAGTATTTT.

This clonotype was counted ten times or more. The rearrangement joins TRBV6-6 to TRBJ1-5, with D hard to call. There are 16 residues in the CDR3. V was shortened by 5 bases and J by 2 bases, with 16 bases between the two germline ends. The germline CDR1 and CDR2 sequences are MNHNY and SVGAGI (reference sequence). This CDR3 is CASSPEGLGGNQPQHF. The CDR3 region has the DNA TGTGCCAGCAGTCCCGAAGGCCTTGGTGGCAATCAGCCCCAGCATTTT.

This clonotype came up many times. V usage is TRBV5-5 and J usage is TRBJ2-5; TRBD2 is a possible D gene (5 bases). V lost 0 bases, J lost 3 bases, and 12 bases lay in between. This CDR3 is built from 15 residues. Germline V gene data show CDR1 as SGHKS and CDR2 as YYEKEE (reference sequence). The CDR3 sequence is CASSLGPRTEETQYF. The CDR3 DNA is TGTGCCAGCAGCTTGGGTCCCAGGACTGAAGAGACCCAGTACTTC.

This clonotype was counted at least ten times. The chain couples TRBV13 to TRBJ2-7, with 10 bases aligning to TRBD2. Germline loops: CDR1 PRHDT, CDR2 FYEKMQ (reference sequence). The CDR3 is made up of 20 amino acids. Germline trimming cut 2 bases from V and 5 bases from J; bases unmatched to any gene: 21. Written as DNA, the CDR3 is TGTGCCAGCAGCTTACCAGGACTAGCGGTCCTCGGTTCCCCTCTAAACGAGCAGTACTTC. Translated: CASSLPGLAVLGSPLNEQYF.